Listed below are T cell receptor beta chains from one sample, sequenced in a study of shared clonotypes between healthy human individuals. Only in-frame clones appear in the TCRdb table, and some are missing; sequencing was by immunoSEQ multiplex PCR. The sample includes a few million clones, about 92% seen only once; the top ten take approximately 0.4%. Input material: naive CD4+ T cells from PBMCs. Receptors were obtained from a young man in good health. Some clones in this sample may be carry-over from other donors' samples. Each CDR3 is given with its conserved first and last residue. Each record gives: clone size, J gene, D gene, V gene, CDR3 DNA, CDR3 protein. The D gene is left open where the match is weak. A clone size is listed for some rows: how often the clone was seen (once, few, many), or a class if it is expanded.

NA | TRBJ2-1 | TRBD2 | TRBV5-1 | TGCGCCAGCAGCCGCAGGGGACTAGCGGGACCCTACAATGAGCAGTTCTTC | CASSRRGLAGPYNEQFF
NA | TRBJ2-5 | TRBD1 | TRBV5-8 | TGTGCCAGCAGCTTGGGGACAGGCCTACAAGAGACCCAGTACTTC | CASSLGTGLQETQYF
NA | TRBJ2-7 | NA | TRBV7-2 | TGTGCCAGCAGTCCCGGCGGCTACGAGCAGTACTTC | CASSPGGYEQYF
NA | TRBJ2-1 | TRBD2 | TRBV6-4 | TGTGCCAGCAGTGACTCCACTAGCGGGAGGGCCTTTGAGCAGTTCTTC | CASSDSTSGRAFEQFF
NA | TRBJ2-1 | TRBD2 | TRBV30 | TGTGCCTGGAGTGGGACTAGCGGGGATAGCTCCTACAATGAGCAGTTCTTC | CAWSGTSGDSSYNEQFF
NA | TRBJ2-1 | NA | TRBV6-5 | TGTGCCAGCAGTTACGGGGCGGGATCTTCCTACAATGAGCAGTTCTTC | CASSYGAGSSYNEQFF
NA | TRBJ2-7 | NA | TRBV28 | TGTGCCAGCAGTTACGGGCAGGGGGGGACCTACGAGCAGTACTTC | CASSYGQGGTYEQYF
NA | TRBJ2-1 | NA | TRBV30 | TGTGCCTGGAGTCCACGGGGGGCGCCTGGGCAGAATGAGCAGTTCTTC | CAWSPRGAPGQNEQFF
NA | TRBJ2-1 | NA | TRBV11-2 | TGTGCCAGCAGGGCACTGGCTCGCAATGAGCAGTTCTTC | CASRALARNEQFF
once | TRBJ1-4 | NA | TRBV5-8 | TGTGCCAGCAGCCCTGTGGAAGGACGGAGTAATGAAAAACTGTTTTTT | CASSPVEGRSNEKLFF
NA | TRBJ1-4 | TRBD1 | TRBV5-1 | TGCGCCAGCAGCCTGACAGGGGTTGGGGCAACTAATGAAAAACTGTTTTTT | CASSLTGVGATNEKLFF
few | TRBJ1-5 | NA | TRBV4-2 | TGTGCCAGCGCTACAGGGAGAGAACAGCCCCAGCATTTT | CASATGREQPQHF
NA | TRBJ2-3 | TRBD2 | TRBV7-9 | TGTGCCAGCGCCACGGGGGGTGGTACGCAGTATTTT | CASATGGGTQYF
once | TRBJ2-7 | NA | TRBV5-1 | TGCGCCAGCAGCTTGGGGACGCCAATAGTAGAGCAGTACTTC | CASSLGTPIVEQYF
NA | TRBJ1-2 | TRBD1 | TRBV19 | TGTGCCAGTAGACCCCTGGGACAGGAAATCTATGGCTACACCTTC | CASRPLGQEIYGYTF
NA | TRBJ2-2 | TRBD2 | TRBV7-2 | TGTGCCAGCAGCTACGGCCTAGCGGGAGATTTTCCCGGGGAGCTGTTTTTT | CASSYGLAGDFPGELFF
NA | TRBJ2-4 | NA | TRBV27 | TGTGCCAGCAGCACCTCCCGTACACGTGTAGCCAAAAACATTCAGTACTTC | CASSTSRTRVAKNIQYF
NA | TRBJ2-2 | TRBD2 | TRBV28 | TGTGCCAGCAGTTTAATGGGCGGGAGTACCGGGGAGCTGTTTTTT | CASSLMGGSTGELFF
NA | TRBJ2-3 | TRBD2 | TRBV20-1 | TGCAGTGCTCCGGGGGGGGATACGCAGTATTTT | CSAPGGDTQYF
NA | TRBJ1-1 | TRBD1 | TRBV27 | TGTGCCAGCAGACAGGGGACAGGGGGCGCGAACACTGAAGCTTTCTTT | CASRQGTGGANTEAFF
few | TRBJ2-1 | TRBD1 | TRBV4-1 | TGCGCCAGCAGCCAAGATGGACAGGGGTGGTGGAATGAGCAGTTCTTC | CASSQDGQGWWNEQFF
NA | TRBJ2-6 | NA | TRBV7-3 | TGTGCCAGCAGCCCCCCCGGCTCTGGGGCCAACGTCCTGACTTTC | CASSPPGSGANVLTF
NA | TRBJ2-7 | TRBD1 | TRBV2 | TGTGCCAGCACACTCGTTAGGACAGGAGCCTACGAGCAGTACTTC | CASTLVRTGAYEQYF
NA | TRBJ2-3 | TRBD1 | TRBV28 | TGTGCCAGCAGGGTTCAGGGGGCAGATACGCAGTATTTT | CASRVQGADTQYF
NA | TRBJ2-5 | NA | TRBV9 | TGTGCCAGCAGCGGAATCGGGCTGGGGGAAGAGACCCAGTACTTC | CASSGIGLGEETQYF
NA | TRBJ2-1 | NA | TRBV19 | TGTGCCAGTAGCCCTAGGAACGGCGAGTACGATGAGCAGTTCTTC | CASSPRNGEYDEQFF
once | TRBJ2-5 | NA | TRBV27 | TGTGCCAGCAGAATTTGGAATAGCGGAGAGACCCAGTACTTC | CASRIWNSGETQYF
NA | TRBJ2-1 | NA | TRBV5-4 | TGTGCCAGCAGCTTGGCTAGGGCTGAGCAGTTCTTC | CASSLARAEQFF
NA | TRBJ2-7 | TRBD1 | TRBV5-6 | TGTGCCAGCAGAACGGGACAGGGGGTCGAAGAGCAGTACTTC | CASRTGQGVEEQYF
NA | TRBJ1-2 | NA | TRBV10-1 | TGCGCCAGCAGTGACAGTGGAGGGCGGGAAACCTTC | CASSDSGGRETF
NA | TRBJ1-2 | NA | TRBV7-9 | TGTGCCAGCAGCTTCCTCGGGACGGAAGACTATGGCTACACCTTC | CASSFLGTEDYGYTF
NA | TRBJ1-1 | TRBD1 | TRBV10-3 | TGTGCCATCGCCGAGGGACAGGGGGCTGAAGCTTTCTTT | CAIAEGQGAEAFF